This TCR beta chain was identified during a study of chemoradiotherapy in HPV16-positive cancers. Assay used: immunoSEQ multiplex PCR; TCRdb lists only in-frame clones, some missing. The profile covers about 14,000 clones, with approximately 74% appearing a single time and roughly 10% taken by the ten largest. The CDR3 extends over 15 amino acids. Trimming left V 2 bases short and J 3 bases short, with 13 bases between. Germline CDR1 MNHEY, CDR2 SMNVEV (reference sequence). This TCR was sampled from a human donor with HPV-associated anogenital cancer. J is TRBJ1-2 and V is TRBV27; D is perhaps TRBD1 (5 bases). The sample was collected from a patient who underwent chemoradiotherapy. CDR3 in amino acids: CASSLAAGNHYGYTF. As DNA, the CDR3 is TGTGCCAGCAGTTTAGCGGCAGGGAATCACTATGGCTACACCTTC.